Below are 13 T cell receptor beta chains sequenced from a single sample in a study of blood T cells in healthy people across ages. Sample-barcoded 5' priming and a J-beta primer mix drove a second PCR of about 6 to 11 cycles. Via MiXCR, TCRdb re-called the 5' RACE reads, giving one row per CDR3 protein. The sample lists just under 900,000 distinct CDR3 sequences; about 28% were seen once. Sequenced: blood. The receptors stem from an elderly woman in good health.

The J gene is TRBJ2-1, the V gene TRBV20-1, with TRBD2 matching 13 bases. The V gene's germline CDR1 is DFQATT and CDR2 SNEGSKA (reference sequence). This CDR3 region has 14 residues. V lost 5 bases to trimming and J lost 6 bases; unmatched junction nucleotides: 4. CDR3 DNA sequence: TGCAGTGCTGGTACTAGCGGGAGGGCCAATGAGCAGTTCTTC. As protein: CSAGTSGRANEQFF.

This clonotype has more than one count but fewer than ten. The chain carries TRBV14 and TRBJ1-2; 7 bases are a match to TRBD1. The J segment lost 0 bases and the V segment lost 0 bases, leaving 7 bases of the junction unmatched. The germline V gene has CDR1 SGHDN and CDR2 FVKESK. The CDR3 has 17 residues. The CDR3 region has the DNA TGTGCCAGCAGCCAAGATCCACTGACAGGGACTAACTATGGCTACACCTTC. This sequence encodes CASSQDPLTGTNYGYTF.

The sample holds a few counts of this clonotype. A read error may account for a junction end that differs from germline. This chain links TRBV18 with TRBJ1-5; 7 bases align to TRBD1. The CDR3 contains 14 residues. CDR1 is KGHSH and CDR2 is LQKENI in the germline V gene. The CDR3, as DNA: TGTGCCAGCCCACCGCAGGGGGATTTTCAGCCCCAGCATTTT. Translating it yields CASPPQGDFQPQHF.

The chain employs TRBV7-2 and TRBJ2-2; TRBD2 agrees at 10 bases. V trimming: 1 base; J trimming: 10 bases; junction bases outside the gene matches: 12. Germline V lookup: CDR1 SGHTA, CDR2 FQGNSA. The CDR3 extends over 17 amino acids. The CDR3 here is CASSLGSGGAGLEELFF. As DNA, the CDR3 is TGTGCCAGCAGCTTAGGGAGCGGGGGGGCCGGTTTGGAGGAGCTGTTTTTT.

This sequence joins TRBV7-2 and TRBJ2-1, with 11 bases lining up with TRBD2. The J call could be wrong; TRBJ2-7 is a better fit for the DNA end. The germline CDR1 and CDR2 sequences are SGHTA and FQGNSA. This CDR3 is 15 amino acids long. CDR3 loop: CASSRGLAEYNEQYF. Here the CDR3 DNA reads TGTGCCAGCAGCAGGGGACTAGCGGAGTACAATGAGCAGTACTTC.

This clonotype occurred many times. The chain recombines TRBV6-2 or TRBV6-3 with TRBJ2-6, with no clear D. The CDR3 contains 14 residues. Germline V lookup: CDR1 MNHEY, CDR2 SVGEGT. Trimming stripped 2 bases from V and 5 bases from J, with 7 bases between. In nucleotides, the CDR3 is TGTGCCAGCAGTTACGGGGTATGGGCCAACGTCCTGACTTTC. Amino acid sequence: CASSYGVWANVLTF.

This clonotype was recorded many times. The rearrangement uses TRBV27 and TRBJ2-4; D tentatively reads TRBD1 or TRBD2 (5 bases each). Germline V CDR1 and CDR2: MNHEY, SMNVEV (reference sequence). The V end lost 5 bases, the J end lost 2 bases, and 13 bases lay between the germline ends. The CDR3 spans 15 residues. DNA for the CDR3: TGTGCCAGCAGTCCGGGGACCCCTCCCAAAAACATTCAGTACTTC. It codes for CASSPGTPPKNIQYF.

This clonotype occurred many times. This chain joins TRBV5-1 and TRBJ2-3; 8 bases align to TRBD2. In germline, CDR1 is SGHRS, CDR2 YFSETQ. J gave up 3 bases and V 4 bases, and 16 bases lay outside the gene matches. CDR3 length: 18 amino acids. The CDR3 coding sequence is TGCGCCAGCAGCCCTGGCGTGGTAGCGGGGACTTCAACAGATACGCAGTATTTT. As protein: CASSPGVVAGTSTDTQYF.

The chain joins TRBV20-1 to TRBJ1-1; D remains ambiguous. This CDR3 is 13 amino acids long. Germline loops: CDR1 DFQATT, CDR2 SNEGSKA (reference sequence). Trimming cost V 5 bases and J 0 bases, with 10 bases left between them. The DNA for the CDR3 is TGCAGTGCTCCCAGGACCTTGAACACTGAAGCTTTCTTT. This sequence encodes CSAPRTLNTEAFF.

This clonotype was found a few times. The chain carries TRBV6-1 and TRBJ1-5, with D uncertain. Trimming shortened V by 4 bases and J by 1 base, and 11 bases separated the two germline ends. CDR1 and CDR2 (germline): MNHNS, SASEGT. The CDR3 extends over 15 amino acids. CDR3 sequence (DNA): TGTGCCAGCAGTGCAGGCCAGTCAAGCAATCAGCCCCAGCATTTT. Its protein is CASSAGQSSNQPQHF.

A remark on this clonotype: Being one base from a much bigger clone, this may be a read error. This chain connects TRBV7-9 to TRBJ2-5; D may be TRBD2 (5 bases). The end of the DNA fits TRBJ2-1 better, so the J call may be wrong. The CDR3 totals 15 residues. From germline, CDR1 is SEHNR and CDR2 FQNEAQ (reference sequence). The CDR3 coding sequence is TGTGCCAGCAGCTTAGTAGGGAGCGCCCAAGAGACCCAGTTCTTC. Translation: CASSLVGSAQETQFF.

This clonotype was detected only a few times. The genes are TRBV2 and TRBJ2-7; D call uncertain. With 7 bases removed from V and 0 bases from J, the gap between germline ends came to 7 bases. There are 12 residues in the CDR3. Germline V lookup: CDR1 SNHLY, CDR2 FYNNEI. The CDR3 sequence is CASKKTSYEQYF. In DNA, the CDR3 is TGTGCCAGCAAGAAGACCTCCTACGAGCAGTACTTC. The complete variable domain, with remaining parts taken from reference TRBV2 and TRBJ2-7, reads EPEVTQTPSHQVTQMGQEVILRCVPISNHLYFYWYRQILGQKVEFLVSFYNNEISEKSEIFDDQFSVERPDGSNFTLKIRSTKLEDSAMYFCASKKTSYEQYFGPGTRLTVT.

Points on this clonotype: This sequence may be a read error, since a much larger clone differs from it by one base. This chain uses TRBV5-1 with TRBJ1-2; D may be TRBD1 (6 bases). Germline V gene lookup returns CDR1 SGHRS and CDR2 YFSETQ. V was clipped by 4 bases and J by 5 bases, with 15 bases between them. The CDR3 length is 14 residues. CDR3 protein: CASSRPGQRYGYTF. The CDR3 region has the DNA TGCGCCAGCAGCCGTCCCGGACAGCGATATGGCTACACCTTC. The variable domain in full, with the rest retrieved from reference TRBV5-1 and TRBJ1-2, is KAGVTQTPRYLIKTRGQQVTLSCSPISGHRSVSWYQQTPGQGLQFLFEYFSETQRNKGNFPGRFSGRQFSNSRSEMNVSTLELGDSALYLCASSRPGQRYGYTFGSGTRLTVV.